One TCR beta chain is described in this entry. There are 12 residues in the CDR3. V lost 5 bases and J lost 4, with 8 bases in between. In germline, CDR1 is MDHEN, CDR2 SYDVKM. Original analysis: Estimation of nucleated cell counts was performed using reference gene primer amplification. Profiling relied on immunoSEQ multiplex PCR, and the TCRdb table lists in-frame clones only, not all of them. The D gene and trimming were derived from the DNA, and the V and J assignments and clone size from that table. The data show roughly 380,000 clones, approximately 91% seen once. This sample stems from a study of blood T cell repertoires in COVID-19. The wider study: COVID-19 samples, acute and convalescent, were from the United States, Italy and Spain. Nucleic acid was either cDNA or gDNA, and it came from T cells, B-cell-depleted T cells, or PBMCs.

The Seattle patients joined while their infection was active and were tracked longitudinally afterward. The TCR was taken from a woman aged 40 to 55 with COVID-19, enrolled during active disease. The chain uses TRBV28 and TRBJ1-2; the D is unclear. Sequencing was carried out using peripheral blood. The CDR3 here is CASSTTGYGYTF. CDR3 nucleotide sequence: TGTGCCAGCAGTACGACGGGCTATGGCTACACCTTC.